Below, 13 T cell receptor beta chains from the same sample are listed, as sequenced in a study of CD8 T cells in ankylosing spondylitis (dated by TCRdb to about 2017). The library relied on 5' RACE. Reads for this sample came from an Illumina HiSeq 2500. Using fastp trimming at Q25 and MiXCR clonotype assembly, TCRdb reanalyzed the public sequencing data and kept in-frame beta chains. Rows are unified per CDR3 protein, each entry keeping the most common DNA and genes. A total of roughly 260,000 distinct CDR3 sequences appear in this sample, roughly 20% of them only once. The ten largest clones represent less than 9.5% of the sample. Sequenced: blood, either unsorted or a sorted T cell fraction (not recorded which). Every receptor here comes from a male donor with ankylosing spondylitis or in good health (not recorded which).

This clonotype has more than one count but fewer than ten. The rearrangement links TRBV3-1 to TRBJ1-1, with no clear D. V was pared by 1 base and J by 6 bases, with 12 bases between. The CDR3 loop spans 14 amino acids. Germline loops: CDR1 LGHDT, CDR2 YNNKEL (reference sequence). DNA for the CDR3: TGTGCCAGCAGCCAAGGTGTCGGTGGATCTGAAGCTTTCTTT. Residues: CASSQGVGGSEAFF.

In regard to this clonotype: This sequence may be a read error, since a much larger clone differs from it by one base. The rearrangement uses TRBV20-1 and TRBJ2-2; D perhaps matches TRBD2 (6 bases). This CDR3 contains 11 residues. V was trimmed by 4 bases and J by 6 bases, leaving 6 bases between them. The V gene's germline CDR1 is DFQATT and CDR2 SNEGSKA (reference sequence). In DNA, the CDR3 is TGCAGTGCTACGGGGGCCGGGGAGCTGTTTTTT. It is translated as CSATGAGELFF.

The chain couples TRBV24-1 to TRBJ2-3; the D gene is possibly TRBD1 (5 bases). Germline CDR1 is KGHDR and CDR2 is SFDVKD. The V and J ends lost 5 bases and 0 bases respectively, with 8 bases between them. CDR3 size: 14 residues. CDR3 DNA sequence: TGTGCCACCAGTGTTTCAGGGAGCACAGATACGCAGTATTTT. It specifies CATSVSGSTDTQYF.

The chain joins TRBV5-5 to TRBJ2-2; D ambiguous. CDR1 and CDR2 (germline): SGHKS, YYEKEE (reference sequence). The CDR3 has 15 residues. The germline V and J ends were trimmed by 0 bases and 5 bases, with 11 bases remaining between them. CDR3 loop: CASSLAYPGTGELFF. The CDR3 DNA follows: TGTGCCAGCAGCTTGGCCTACCCGGGTACCGGGGAGCTGTTTTTT. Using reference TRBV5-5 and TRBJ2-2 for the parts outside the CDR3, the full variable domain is DAGVTQSPTHLIKTRGQQVTLRCSPISGHKSVSWYQQVLGQGPQFIFQYYEKEERGRGNFPDRFSARQFPNYSSELNVNALLLGDSALYLCASSLAYPGTGELFFGEGSRLTVL.

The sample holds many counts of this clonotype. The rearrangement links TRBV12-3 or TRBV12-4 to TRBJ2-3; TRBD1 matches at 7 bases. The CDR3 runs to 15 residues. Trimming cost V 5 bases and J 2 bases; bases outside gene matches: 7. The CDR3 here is CASSRRTGPTDTQYF. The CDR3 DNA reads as TGTGCCAGCAGTCGAAGGACAGGCCCCACAGATACGCAGTATTTT.

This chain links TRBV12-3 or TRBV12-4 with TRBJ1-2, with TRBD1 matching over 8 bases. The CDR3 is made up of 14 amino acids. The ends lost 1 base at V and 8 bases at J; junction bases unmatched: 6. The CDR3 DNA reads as TGTGCCAGCAGTTTAGTGGGGACAGGCCAGGGCTACACCTTC. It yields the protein CASSLVGTGQGYTF.

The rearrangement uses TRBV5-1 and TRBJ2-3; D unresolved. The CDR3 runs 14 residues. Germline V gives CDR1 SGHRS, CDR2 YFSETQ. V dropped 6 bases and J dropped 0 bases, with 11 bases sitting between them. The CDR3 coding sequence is TGCGCCAGCATGGTGGGAAGGAGCACAGATACGCAGTATTTT. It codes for CASMVGRSTDTQYF. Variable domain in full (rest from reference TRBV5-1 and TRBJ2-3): KAGVTQTPRYLIKTRGQQVTLSCSPISGHRSVSWYQQTPGQGLQFLFEYFSETQRNKGNFPGRFSGRQFSNSRSEMNVSTLELGDSALYLCASMVGRSTDTQYFGPGTRLTVL.

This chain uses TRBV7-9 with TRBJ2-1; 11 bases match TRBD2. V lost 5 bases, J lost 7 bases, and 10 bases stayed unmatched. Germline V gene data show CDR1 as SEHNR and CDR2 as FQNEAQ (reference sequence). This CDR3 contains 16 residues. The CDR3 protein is CASSPKRRLAGNEQFF. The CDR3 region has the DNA TGTGCCAGCAGCCCCAAAAGAAGACTAGCGGGAAATGAGCAGTTCTTC.

CDR3 nucleotides: TGTGCCAGCAGGAGGGAGCAGGGTAGCTCCTATAATTCACCCCTCCACTTT. Protein: CASRREQGSSYNSPLHF. The chain carries TRBV27 and TRBJ1-6; D is perhaps TRBD1 (5 bases). The germline CDR1 and CDR2 sequences are MNHEY and SMNVEV (reference sequence). V lost 6 bases and J 0 bases, leaving 15 bases between the germline ends. This CDR3 spans 17 amino acids.

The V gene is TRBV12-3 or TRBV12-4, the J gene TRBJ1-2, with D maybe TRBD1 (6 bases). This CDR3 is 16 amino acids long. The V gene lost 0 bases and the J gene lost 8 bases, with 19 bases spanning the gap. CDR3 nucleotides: TGTGCCAGCAGTTTAGCGGGCCCACCCGGTCAGGGGGGCTACACCTTC. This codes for CASSLAGPPGQGGYTF.

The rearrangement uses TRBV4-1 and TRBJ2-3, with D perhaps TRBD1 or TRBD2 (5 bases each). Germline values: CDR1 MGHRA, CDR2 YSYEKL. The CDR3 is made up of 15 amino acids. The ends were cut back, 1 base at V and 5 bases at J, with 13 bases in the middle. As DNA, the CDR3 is TGCGCCAGCAGCCAAGTTTCAGGGAGTGGAGATACGCAGTATTTT. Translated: CASSQVSGSGDTQYF.

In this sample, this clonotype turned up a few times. CDR3 sequence: CASSQEASQDRGREKLFF. The DNA for the CDR3 is TGTGCCAGCAGCCAAGAGGCCAGCCAGGACAGGGGAAGAGAAAAACTGTTTTTT. This rearrangement joins TRBV3-1 to TRBJ1-4, with 9 positions matching TRBD1. Trimming at V came to 0 bases and at J to 8 bases, leaving 13 bases not matched to a gene. Looked up from germline, CDR1 is LGHDT and CDR2 is YNNKEL (reference sequence). This CDR3 spans 18 amino acids.

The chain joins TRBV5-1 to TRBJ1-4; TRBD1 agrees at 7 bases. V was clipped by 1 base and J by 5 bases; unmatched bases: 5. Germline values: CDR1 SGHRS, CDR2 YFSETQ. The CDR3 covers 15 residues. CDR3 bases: TGCGCCAGCAGCTTGTTGGGGACAGCAAATGAAAAACTGTTTTTT. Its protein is CASSLLGTANEKLFF.